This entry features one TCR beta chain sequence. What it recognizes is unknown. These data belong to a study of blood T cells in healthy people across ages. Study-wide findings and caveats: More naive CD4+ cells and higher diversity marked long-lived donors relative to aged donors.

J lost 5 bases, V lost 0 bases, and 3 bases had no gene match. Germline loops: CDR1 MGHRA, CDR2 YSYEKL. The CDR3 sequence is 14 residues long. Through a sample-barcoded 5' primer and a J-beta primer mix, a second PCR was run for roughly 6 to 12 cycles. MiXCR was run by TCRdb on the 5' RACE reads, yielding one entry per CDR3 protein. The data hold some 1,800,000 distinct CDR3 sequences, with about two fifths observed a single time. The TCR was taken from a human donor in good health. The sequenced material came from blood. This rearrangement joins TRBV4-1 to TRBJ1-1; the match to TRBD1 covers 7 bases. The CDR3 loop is CASSQDRGQTEAFF. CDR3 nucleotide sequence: TGCGCCAGCAGCCAAGATAGGGGGCAGACTGAAGCTTTCTTT.